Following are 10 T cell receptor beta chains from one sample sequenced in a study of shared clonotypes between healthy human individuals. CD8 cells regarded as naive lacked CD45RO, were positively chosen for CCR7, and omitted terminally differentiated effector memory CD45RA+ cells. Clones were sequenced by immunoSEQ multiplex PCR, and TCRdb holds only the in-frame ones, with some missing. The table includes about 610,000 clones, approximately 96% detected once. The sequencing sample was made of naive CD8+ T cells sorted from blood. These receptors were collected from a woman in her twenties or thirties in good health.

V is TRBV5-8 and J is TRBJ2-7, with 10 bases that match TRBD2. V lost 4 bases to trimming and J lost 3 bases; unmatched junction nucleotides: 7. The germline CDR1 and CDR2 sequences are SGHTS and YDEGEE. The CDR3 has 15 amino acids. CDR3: CASSLTSGTLYEQYF. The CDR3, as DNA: TGTGCCAGCAGCCTTACTAGCGGGACCCTCTACGAGCAGTACTTC.

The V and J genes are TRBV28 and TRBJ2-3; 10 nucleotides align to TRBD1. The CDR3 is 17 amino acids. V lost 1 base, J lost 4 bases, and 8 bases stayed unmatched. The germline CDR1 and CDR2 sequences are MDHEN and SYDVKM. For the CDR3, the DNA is TGTGCCAGCAGTTTATCGCGGGGACAGGGGTTTGCAGATACGCAGTATTTT. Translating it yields CASSLSRGQGFADTQYF.

CDR3 DNA: TGTGCCAGCAGCGTCCGGGACGGTTACGAGCAGTACTTC. Its protein product is CASSVRDGYEQYF. The chain is built from TRBV7-9 and TRBJ2-7; either TRBD1 or TRBD2 may fit D (5 bases each). Between the trimmed V and J ends, which lost 5 bases and 4 bases, there was a span of 12 bases. The CDR3 loop spans 13 amino acids. Germline V CDR1 and CDR2: SEHNR, FQNEAQ (reference sequence).

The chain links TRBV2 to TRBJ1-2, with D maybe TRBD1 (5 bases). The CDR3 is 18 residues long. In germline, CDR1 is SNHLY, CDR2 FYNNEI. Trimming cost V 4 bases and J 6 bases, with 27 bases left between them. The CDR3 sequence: CASSAQPLGRGSEDGYTF. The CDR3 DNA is TGTGCCAGCAGTGCTCAGCCCCTGGGGAGGGGATCAGAGGATGGCTACACCTTC.

The chain's CDR3 is CASSQDWGNQPQHF. Written as DNA, the CDR3 is TGCGCCAGCAGCCAAGATTGGGGGAATCAGCCCCAGCATTTT. The chain recombines TRBV4-1 with TRBJ1-5, with TRBD1 as a possible D gene (5 bases). Germline CDR1 and CDR2: MGHRA and YSYEKL. The CDR3 loop spans 14 amino acids. Trimming took 0 bases from V and 4 from J, leaving 7 bases between them.

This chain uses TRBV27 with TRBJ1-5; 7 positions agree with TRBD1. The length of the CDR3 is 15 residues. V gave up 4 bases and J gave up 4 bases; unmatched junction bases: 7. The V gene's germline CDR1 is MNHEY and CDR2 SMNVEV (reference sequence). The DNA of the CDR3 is TGTGCCAGCAGTTATCACAGGGGCTTAAATCAGCCCCAGCATTTT. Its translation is CASSYHRGLNQPQHF.

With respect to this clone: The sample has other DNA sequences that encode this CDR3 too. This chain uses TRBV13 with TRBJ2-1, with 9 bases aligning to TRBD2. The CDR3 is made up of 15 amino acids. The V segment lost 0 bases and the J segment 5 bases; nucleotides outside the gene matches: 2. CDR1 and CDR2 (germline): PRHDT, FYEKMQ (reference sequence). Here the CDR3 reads CASSLGTSGDNEQFF. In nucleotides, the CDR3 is TGTGCCAGCAGCTTAGGGACTAGCGGAGACAATGAGCAGTTCTTC.

CDR3 coding DNA: TGTGCCAGCAGTTTTAAAACGCCCGGAAACACCATATATTTT. It is translated as CASSFKTPGNTIYF. The chain is built from TRBV28 and TRBJ1-3; D uncertain. Germline V gives CDR1 MDHEN, CDR2 SYDVKM. The CDR3 sequence is 14 residues long. Trimming removed 3 bases from V and 4 bases from J, with 10 bases in between.

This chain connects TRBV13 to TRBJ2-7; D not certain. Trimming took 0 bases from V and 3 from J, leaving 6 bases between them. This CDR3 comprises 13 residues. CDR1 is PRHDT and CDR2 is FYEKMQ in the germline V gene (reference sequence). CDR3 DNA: TGTGCCAGCAGCTTAGGAAGCGACTACGAGCAGTACTTC. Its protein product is CASSLGSDYEQYF.

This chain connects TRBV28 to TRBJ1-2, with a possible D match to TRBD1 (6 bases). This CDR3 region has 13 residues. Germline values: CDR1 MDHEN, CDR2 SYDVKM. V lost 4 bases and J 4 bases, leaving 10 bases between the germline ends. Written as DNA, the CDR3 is TGTGCCAGCAGTTCAGGGGACCGCTATGGCTACACCTTC. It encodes CASSSGDRYGYTF.